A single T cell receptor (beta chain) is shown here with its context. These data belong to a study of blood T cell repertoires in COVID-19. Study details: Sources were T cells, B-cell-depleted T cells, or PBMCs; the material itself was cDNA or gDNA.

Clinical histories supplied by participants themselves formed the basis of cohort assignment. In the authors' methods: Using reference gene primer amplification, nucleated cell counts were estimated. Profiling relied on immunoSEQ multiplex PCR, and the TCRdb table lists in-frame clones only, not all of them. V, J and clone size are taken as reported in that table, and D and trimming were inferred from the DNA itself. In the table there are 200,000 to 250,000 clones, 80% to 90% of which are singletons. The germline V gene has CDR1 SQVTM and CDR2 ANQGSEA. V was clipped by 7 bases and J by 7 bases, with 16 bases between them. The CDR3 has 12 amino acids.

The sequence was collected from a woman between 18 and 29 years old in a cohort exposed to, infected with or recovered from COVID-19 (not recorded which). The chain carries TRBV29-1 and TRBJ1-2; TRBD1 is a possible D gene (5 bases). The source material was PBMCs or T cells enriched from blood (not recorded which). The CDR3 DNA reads TGCAGCGAATCACCGGGGGTCTCTGGCTACACCTTC. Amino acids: CSESPGVSGYTF.